A selection of T cell receptor beta chains follows, all from one sample in a study of cytomegalovirus exposure and HLA in healthy donors. Using immunoSEQ multiplex PCR, the repertoire was profiled, and TCRdb retains in-frame clones only, with some absent. Here the sample spans more than 100,000 clones, 72% being singletons. The specimen sequenced was PBMCs. The receptors were sampled from a man aged 45-65 years in good health and CMV-seropositive. The CDR3 runs from the conserved cysteine through the conserved F or W. The D gene is left open where the match is weak. Not all rows give a size; the values are once, few, many and, for expanded clones, a class.

d_gene	abundance	v_gene	j_gene	CDR3nt	CDR3aa
NA	few	TRBV4-2	TRBJ2-1	TGTGCCAGCAGCCCCTTAGGTAGCGGTAGCTCCTACAATGAGCAGTTCTTC	CASSPLGSGSSYNEQFF
TRBD2	NA	TRBV9	TRBJ2-4	TGTGCCAGCAGCGCCGACGGGACTAGCCTAGCCAAAAACATTCAGTACTTC	CASSADGTSLAKNIQYF
NA	once	TRBV7-2	TRBJ2-1	TGTGCCAGCAGCCCCCTGGGGGGTGGAGGAAAGTTCTTC	CASSPLGGGGKFF
TRBD1	NA	TRBV19	TRBJ2-2	TGTGCCAGTAGTATTCGAACAGGGGGCCTAGGCGGGGAGCTGTTTTTT	CASSIRTGGLGGELFF
TRBD1	NA	TRBV5-4	TRBJ1-1	TGTGCCAGCAGCTGGGGGACAGCAACCTCGAACACTGAAGCTTTCTTT	CASSWGTATSNTEAFF
TRBD1	NA	TRBV6-6	TRBJ1-1	TGTGCCAGCAGTTACTCGAAGGGGACAGGCAACGCTTTCTTT	CASSYSKGTGNAFF
NA	few	TRBV19	TRBJ2-6	TGTGCCAGTAGTCTCCGGTCTGGGGCCAACGTCCTGACTTTC	CASSLRSGANVLTF
TRBD1	NA	TRBV19	TRBJ2-7	TGTGCCAGTAGTATAGAGGGGGACAGGGGGTCCTACGAGCAGTACTTC	CASSIEGDRGSYEQYF
TRBD2	NA	TRBV11-3	TRBJ2-1	TGTGCCAGCAGCCTCACTAGCGGGAGGGCCTCCGGGGAGCAGTTCTTC	CASSLTSGRASGEQFF
TRBD1	NA	TRBV29-1	TRBJ2-4	TGCAGCGTCCCGGGACAGGGCCAAAACATTCAGTACTTC	CSVPGQGQNIQYF
TRBD2	once	TRBV14	TRBJ2-3	TGTGCCAGCAGCCTATCCGTGCGGGGGGCAATCACAGATACGCAGTATTTT	CASSLSVRGAITDTQYF
TRBD2	NA	TRBV9	TRBJ2-1	TGTGCCAGCAGCGTAACTAGCGTGAGCTCCTACAATGAGCAGTTCTTC	CASSVTSVSSYNEQFF
NA	few	TRBV2	TRBJ1-4	TGTGCCAGCAGTGGGAGGCTACAAAATGAAAAACTGTTTTTT	CASSGRLQNEKLFF
TRBD2	few	TRBV10-1	TRBJ2-7	TGCGCCAGCAGTGAGTCTTGGACTAGCGGGACCTATGTGGAGCAGTACTTC	CASSESWTSGTYVEQYF
NA	NA	TRBV6-1	TRBJ1-2	TGTGCCAGCAGTGACGGGAACAGCGTCTATGGCTACACCTTC	CASSDGNSVYGYTF
NA	few	TRBV20-1	TRBJ2-3	TGCAGTGCGGGGAGGGACAACCTGAAGTATTTT	CSAGRDNLKYF